Each of the 2 T cell receptor beta chains below was sequenced from the same sample in a study of cytomegalovirus exposure and HLA in healthy donors. Sequencing was performed with immunoSEQ multiplex PCR; in TCRdb, only in-frame clones are kept and a portion is missing. The profile covers under 250,000 clones, with 80% to 95% appearing a single time and 0.85% to 1.2% taken by the ten largest. Material: PBMCs. The receptors here all came from a woman aged 18-29 years in good health and CMV-seronegative.

The table lists this clone with a count of one. The chain carries TRBV10-3 and TRBJ1-2; tentative D call: TRBD1 (6 bases). The V end was cut by 3 bases, the J end by 5 bases, with 16 bases between. Germline V CDR1 and CDR2: ENHRY, SYGVKD. This CDR3 spans 15 amino acids. CDR3 in amino acids: CAISDENRAAYGYTF. CDR3 DNA sequence: TGTGCCATCAGTGACGAGAACAGGGCAGCGTATGGCTACACCTTC.

The rearrangement uses TRBV4-2 and TRBJ2-2, with 9 bases fitting TRBD1. The CDR3 contains 17 residues. CDR1 is LGHNA, CDR2 YNFKEQ, per germline. Unmatched junction bases numbered 10, after V lost 0 bases and J lost 8 bases. DNA for the CDR3: TGTGCCAGCAGCCAAGATTTCAGGACAGGGGTGACGGGGGAGCTGTTTTTT. Residues: CASSQDFRTGVTGELFF.